The clone carrying this T cell receptor (beta chain) was picked up a small number of times. In the authors' workflow: Nucleated cell number was recorded as an estimate derived from reference gene primer amplification. Profiling relied on immunoSEQ multiplex PCR, and the TCRdb table lists in-frame clones only, not all of them. V and J calls and clone size are copied from that table; D and trimming were computed from the DNA. The sample yields 52,000 or so clones, approximately 91% seen once. These data belong to a study of blood T cell repertoires in COVID-19. Background on the study: From the United States, Italy and Spain came samples of acute and convalescent COVID-19. PBMCs, B-cell-depleted T cells, or T cells provided the cDNA or gDNA that made up the material.

The CDR3 loop spans 14 amino acids. The V gene's germline CDR1 is MGHDK and CDR2 SYGVNS. With 6 bases removed from V and 3 bases from J, the gap between germline ends came to 9 bases. The specimen sequenced was peripheral blood. J is TRBJ1-6 and V is TRBV25-1, with a possible D match to TRBD1 (5 bases). The TCR sequence derives from a human donor in a cohort sampled during active COVID-19. The CDR3 here is CASRQRGYNSPLHF. CDR3 nucleotide sequence: TGTGCCAGCAGACAAAGGGGCTATAATTCACCCCTCCACTTT.